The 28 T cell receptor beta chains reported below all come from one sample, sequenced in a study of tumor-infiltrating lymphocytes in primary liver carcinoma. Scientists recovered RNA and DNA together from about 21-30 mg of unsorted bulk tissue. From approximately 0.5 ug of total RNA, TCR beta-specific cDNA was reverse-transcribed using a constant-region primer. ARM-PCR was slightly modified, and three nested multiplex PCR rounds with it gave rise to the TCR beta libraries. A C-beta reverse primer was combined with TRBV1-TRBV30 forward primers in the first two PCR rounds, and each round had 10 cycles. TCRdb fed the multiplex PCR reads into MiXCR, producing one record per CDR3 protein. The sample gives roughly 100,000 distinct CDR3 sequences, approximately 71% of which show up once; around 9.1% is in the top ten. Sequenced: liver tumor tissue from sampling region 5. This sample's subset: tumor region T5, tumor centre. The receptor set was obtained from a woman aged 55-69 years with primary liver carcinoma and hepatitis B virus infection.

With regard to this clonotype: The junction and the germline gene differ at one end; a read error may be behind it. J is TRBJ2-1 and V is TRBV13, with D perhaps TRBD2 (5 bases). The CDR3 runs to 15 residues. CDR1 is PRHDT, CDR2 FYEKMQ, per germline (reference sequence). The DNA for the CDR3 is TGTGTCAGCAGCTTAGGTACCAGCGGAAACAATGAACAGTTCTTC. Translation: CVSSLGTSGNNEQFF.

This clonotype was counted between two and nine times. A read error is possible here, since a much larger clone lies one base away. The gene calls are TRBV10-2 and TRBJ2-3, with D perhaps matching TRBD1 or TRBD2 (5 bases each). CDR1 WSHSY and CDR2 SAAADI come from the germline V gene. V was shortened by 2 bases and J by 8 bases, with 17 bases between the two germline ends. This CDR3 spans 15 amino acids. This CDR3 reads CASSEPDFGGFTQYF. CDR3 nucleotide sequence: TGCGCCAGCAGTGAGCCGGACTTTGGGGGTTTTACGCAGTATTTT.

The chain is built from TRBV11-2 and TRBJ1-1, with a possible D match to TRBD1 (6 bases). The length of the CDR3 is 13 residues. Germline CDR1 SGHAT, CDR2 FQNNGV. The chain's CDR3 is CISNFTRGGEAFF. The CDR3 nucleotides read TGTATCAGCAACTTCACCAGGGGCGGGGAAGCTTTCTTT.

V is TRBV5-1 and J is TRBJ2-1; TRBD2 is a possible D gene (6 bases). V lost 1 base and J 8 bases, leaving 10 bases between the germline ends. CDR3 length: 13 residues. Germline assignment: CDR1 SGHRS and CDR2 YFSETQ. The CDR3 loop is CASSLNRGDEQFF. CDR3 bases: TGCGCCAGCAGCTTGAATCGCGGGGATGAGCAGTTCTTC.

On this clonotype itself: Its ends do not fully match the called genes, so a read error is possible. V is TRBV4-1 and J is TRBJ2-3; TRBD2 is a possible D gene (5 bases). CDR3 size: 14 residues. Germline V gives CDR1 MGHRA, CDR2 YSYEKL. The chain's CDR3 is CTSSQTIRTDTQYF. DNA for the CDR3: TGCACCAGCAGCCAGACTATCAGAACAGATACACAGTATTTT.

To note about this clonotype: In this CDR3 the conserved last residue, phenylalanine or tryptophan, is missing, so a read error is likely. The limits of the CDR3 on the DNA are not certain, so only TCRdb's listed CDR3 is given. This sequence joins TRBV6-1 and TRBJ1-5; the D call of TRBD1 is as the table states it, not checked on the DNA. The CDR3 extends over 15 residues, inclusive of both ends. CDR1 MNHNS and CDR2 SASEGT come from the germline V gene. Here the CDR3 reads CASSDRQYSNQPQHS.

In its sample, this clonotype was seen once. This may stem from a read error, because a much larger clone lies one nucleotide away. The CDR3 DNA follows: TGTGCCAGCAGCAACCCGCCGAGTGGGGGAGCGAATACGCAGTATTTT. Protein product: CASSNPPSGGANTQYF. The genes are TRBV5-4 and TRBJ2-3; D is perhaps TRBD1 or TRBD2 (5 bases each). The V end was cut by 4 bases, the J end by 7 bases, with 22 bases between. The CDR3 spans 16 residues. Germline CDR1 SGHNT, CDR2 YYREEE (reference sequence).

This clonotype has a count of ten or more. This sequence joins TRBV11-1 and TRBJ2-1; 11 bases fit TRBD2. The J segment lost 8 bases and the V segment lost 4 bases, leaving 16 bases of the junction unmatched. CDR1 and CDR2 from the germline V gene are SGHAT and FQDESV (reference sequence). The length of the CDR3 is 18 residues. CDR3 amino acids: CASSSPKSSTSGRYEQFF. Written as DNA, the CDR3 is TGTGCCAGCAGCTCCCCAAAATCAAGCACTAGCGGGAGATATGAGCAGTTCTTC.

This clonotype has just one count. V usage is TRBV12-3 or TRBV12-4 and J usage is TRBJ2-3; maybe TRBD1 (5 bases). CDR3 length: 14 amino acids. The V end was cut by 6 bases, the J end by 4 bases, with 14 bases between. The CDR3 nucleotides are TGTGCCAGCAGGGAGCATGGGGCGGCAGATACGCAGTATTTT. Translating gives CASREHGAADTQYF.

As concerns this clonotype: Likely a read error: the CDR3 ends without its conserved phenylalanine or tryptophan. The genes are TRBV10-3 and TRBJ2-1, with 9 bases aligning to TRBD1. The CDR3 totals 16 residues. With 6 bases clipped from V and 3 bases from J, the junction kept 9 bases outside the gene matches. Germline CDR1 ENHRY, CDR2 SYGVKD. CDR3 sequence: CAIRTGGVTGYNEQFM. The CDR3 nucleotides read TGTGCCATCAGGACAGGGGGAGTCACGGGCTACAATGAGCAGTTCATG.

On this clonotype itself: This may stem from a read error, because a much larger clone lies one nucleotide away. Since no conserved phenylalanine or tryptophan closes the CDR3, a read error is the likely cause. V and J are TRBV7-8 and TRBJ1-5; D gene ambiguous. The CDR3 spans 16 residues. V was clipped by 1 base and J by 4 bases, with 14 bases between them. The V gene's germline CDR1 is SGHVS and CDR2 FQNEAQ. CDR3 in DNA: TGTGCCAGCAGCTTAGTATTCACTCCGGGGAATCAGCCCCAGCATGTT. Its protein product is CASSLVFTPGNQPQHV.

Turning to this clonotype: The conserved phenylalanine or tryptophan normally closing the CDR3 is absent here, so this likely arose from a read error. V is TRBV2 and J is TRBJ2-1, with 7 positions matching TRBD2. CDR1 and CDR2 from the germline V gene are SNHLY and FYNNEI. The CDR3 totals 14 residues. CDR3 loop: CVSRPRETYNEQFL. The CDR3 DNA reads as TGTGTCTCGCGACCGCGGGAGACCTATAATGAGCAGTTCTTA.

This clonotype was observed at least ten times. The CDR3 is CASSQDLGSGRTQYF. The CDR3 nucleotides read TGTGCCAGCAGCCAAGATTTGGGTAGCGGGAGAACGCAGTACTTC. The V gene is TRBV4-2, the J gene TRBJ2-4; TRBD2 matches at 9 bases. The junction had 10 bases not matched to a gene; V was cut back by 0 bases and J by 13 bases. The germline V gene encodes CDR1 LGHNA and CDR2 YNFKEQ. This CDR3 is built from 15 residues.

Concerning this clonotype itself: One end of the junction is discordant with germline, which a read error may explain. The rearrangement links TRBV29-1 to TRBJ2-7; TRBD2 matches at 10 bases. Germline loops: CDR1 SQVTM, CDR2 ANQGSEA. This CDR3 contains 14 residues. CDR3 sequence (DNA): TGCAGAGTTGAGTTCTCTAGCGGGAGTTACGGGCAGTACTTT. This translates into CRVEFSSGSYGQYF.

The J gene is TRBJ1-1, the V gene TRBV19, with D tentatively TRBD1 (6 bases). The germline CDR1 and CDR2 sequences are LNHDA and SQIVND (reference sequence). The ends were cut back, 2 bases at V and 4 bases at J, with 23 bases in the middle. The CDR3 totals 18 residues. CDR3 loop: CASSIWGGGAGMSTEAFF. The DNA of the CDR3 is TGTGCCAGTAGTATATGGGGCGGGGGCGCGGGGATGAGCACTGAAGCTTTCTTT.

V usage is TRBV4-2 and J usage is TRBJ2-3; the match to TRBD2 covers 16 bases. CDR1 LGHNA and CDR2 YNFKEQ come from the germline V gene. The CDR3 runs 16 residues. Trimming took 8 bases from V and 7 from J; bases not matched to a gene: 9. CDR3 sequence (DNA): TGTGCCAGCCAAGTGGGACTAGCGGGAGGGCCGAATACGCAGTATTTT. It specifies CASQVGLAGGPNTQYF.

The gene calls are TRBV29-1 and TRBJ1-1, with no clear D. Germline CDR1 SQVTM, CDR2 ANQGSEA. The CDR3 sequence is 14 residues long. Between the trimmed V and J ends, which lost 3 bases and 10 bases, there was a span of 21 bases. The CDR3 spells CSVEDHGVKRGAFF. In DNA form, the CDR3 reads TGCAGCGTTGAGGATCATGGGGTGAAGAGAGGAGCTTTCTTT.

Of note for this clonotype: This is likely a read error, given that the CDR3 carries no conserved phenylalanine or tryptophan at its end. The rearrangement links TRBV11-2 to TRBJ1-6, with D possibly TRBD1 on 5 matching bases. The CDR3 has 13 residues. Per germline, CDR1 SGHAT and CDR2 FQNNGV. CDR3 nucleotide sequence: TGTGCCAGCAGTTTGGGGCTTAATTCATCCCTCCACTGT. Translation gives CASSLGLNSSLHC.

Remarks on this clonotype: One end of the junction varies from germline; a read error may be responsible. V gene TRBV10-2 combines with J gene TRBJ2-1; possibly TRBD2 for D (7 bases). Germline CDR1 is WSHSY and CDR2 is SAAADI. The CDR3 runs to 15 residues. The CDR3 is CASRGGTLSYNEQFF. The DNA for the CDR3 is TGCGCCAGCAGGGGAGGGACACTATCCTACAATGAGCAATTCTTC.

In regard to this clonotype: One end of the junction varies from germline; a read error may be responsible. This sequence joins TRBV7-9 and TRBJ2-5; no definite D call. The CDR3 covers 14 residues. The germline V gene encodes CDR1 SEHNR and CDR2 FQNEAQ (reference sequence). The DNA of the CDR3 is TGTGCCTGCAGCTCGAGGACGGTGGGGGAGACCCAGTACTTC. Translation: CACSSRTVGETQYF.

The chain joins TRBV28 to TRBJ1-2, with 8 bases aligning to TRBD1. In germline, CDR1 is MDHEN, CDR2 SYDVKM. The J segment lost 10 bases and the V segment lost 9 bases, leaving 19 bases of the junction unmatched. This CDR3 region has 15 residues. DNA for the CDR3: TGTGCCAGTGGAGGACTGTTAGGACAGGGATCGTACTACACCTTC. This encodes CASGGLLGQGSYYTF.

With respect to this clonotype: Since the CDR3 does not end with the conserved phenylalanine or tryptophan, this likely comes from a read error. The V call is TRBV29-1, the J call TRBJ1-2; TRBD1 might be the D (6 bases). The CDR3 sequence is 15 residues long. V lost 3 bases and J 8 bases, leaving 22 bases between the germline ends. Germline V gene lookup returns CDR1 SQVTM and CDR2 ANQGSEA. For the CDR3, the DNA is TGCAGCGTTGATCGGGGGGCAATAGGTGCCGGCGGCTACACCTTA. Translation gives CSVDRGAIGAGGYTL.

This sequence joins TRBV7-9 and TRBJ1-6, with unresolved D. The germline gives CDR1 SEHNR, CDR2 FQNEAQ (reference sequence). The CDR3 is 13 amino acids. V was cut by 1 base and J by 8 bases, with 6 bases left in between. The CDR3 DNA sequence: TGTGCCAGCAGCTTAGGGAGAGATTCACCCCTCCACTTT. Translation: CASSLGRDSPLHF.

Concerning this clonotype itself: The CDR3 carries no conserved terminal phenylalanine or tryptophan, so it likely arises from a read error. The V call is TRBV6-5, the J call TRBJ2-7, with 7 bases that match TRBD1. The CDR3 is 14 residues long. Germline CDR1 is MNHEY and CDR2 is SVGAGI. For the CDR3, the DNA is TGTGTCAGCAGTCGACAGGGCCCATACTACGAGCAGTACATC. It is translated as CVSSRQGPYYEQYI.

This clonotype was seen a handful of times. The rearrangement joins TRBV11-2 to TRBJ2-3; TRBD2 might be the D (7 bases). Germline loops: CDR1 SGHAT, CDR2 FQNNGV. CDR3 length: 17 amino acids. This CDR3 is CAGSLGGLTYTSDTQYF. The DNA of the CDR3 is TGTGCTGGCAGCTTAGGGGGACTAACATACACGTCAGATACGCAGTATTTT. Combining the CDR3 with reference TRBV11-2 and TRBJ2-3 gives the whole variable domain EAGVAQSPRYKIIEKRQSVAFWCNPISGHATLYWYQQILGQGPKLLIQFQNNGVVDDSQLPKDRFSAERLKGVDSTLKIQPAKLEDSAVYLCAGSLGGLTYTSDTQYFGPGTRLTVL.

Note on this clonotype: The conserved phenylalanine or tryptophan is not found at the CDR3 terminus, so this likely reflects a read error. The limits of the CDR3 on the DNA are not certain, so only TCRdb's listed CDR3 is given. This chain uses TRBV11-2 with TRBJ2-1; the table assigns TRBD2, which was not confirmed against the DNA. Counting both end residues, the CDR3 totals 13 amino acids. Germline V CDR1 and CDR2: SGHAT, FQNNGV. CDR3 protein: CGSSRTSGAELFL.

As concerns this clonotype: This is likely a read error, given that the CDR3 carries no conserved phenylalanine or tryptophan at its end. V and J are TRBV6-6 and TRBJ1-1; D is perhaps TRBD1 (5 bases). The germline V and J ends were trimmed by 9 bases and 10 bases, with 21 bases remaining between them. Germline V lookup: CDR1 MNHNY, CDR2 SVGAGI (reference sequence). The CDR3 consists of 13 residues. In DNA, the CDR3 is TGTGCCAGTAACCTTGGTGGTGGGGGACCAGCTTTCTCT. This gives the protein CASNLGGGGPAFS.

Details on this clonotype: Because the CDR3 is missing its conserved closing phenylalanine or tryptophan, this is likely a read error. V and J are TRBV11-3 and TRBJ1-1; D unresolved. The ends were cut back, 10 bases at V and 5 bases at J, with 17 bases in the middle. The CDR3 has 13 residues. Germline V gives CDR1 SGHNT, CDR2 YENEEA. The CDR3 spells CAITHGTVTEAFV. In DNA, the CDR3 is TGTGCCATCACCCATGGCACGGTTACTGAAGCTTTCGTT.